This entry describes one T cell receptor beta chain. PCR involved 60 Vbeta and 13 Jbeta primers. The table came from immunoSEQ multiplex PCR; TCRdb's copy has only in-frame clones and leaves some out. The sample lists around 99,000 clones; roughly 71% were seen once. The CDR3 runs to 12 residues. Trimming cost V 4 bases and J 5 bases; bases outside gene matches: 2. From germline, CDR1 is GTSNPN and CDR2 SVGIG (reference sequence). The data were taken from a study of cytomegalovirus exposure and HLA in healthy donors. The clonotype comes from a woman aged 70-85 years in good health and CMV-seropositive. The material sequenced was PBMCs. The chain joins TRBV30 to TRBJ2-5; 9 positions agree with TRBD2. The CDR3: CAWTSGVETQYF. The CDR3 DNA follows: TGTGCCTGGACTAGCGGGGTTGAGACCCAGTACTTC.